This T cell receptor (beta chain) was observed in a study of blood T cell repertoires in COVID-19. Study in general: COVID-19 samples collected from the United States, Italy and Spain covered acute and convalescent phases. T cells, B-cell-depleted T cells, or PBMCs provided the cDNA or gDNA that served as material.

Original handling: Amplification of reference gene primers provided the estimated nucleated cell counts. Using immunoSEQ multiplex PCR, the repertoire was profiled, and TCRdb retains in-frame clones only, with some absent. V, J and clone size were drawn from that table, and D and trimming were deduced from the DNA. Altogether tens of thousands of clones are present, 85% to 90% being singletons, with the ten largest covering around a fifth. V was clipped by 2 bases and J by 2 bases; unmatched bases: 8. CDR1 is LGHDT and CDR2 is YNNKEL in the germline V gene (reference sequence). The CDR3 is 16 amino acids.

The chain carries TRBV3-1 (or the pseudogene TRBV3-2) and TRBJ2-5, with 7 bases lining up with TRBD2. Source material: peripheral blood. This TCR was recovered from a woman between 45 and 60 years old with active or convalescent COVID-19. The CDR3 loop is CASSQRGGSWQETQYF. The CDR3 region has the DNA TGTGCCAGCAGCCAAAGAGGCGGGAGTTGGCAAGAGACCCAGTACTTC.